These 9 T cell receptor beta chains were all obtained from the same sample, sequenced in a study of T cells and Merkel cell carcinoma outcomes. Profiled with immunoSEQ multiplex PCR; TCRdb holds only in-frame clones, not every one. The sample contains about 19,000 clones, roughly 82% of which appear only once. Sample: tumor tissue from Merkel cell carcinoma. These receptors were taken from a human donor with Merkel cell carcinoma.

This CDR3 reads CASSQLTRADTEAFF. CDR3 in DNA: TGCGCCAGCAGCCAATTAACTAGAGCGGACACTGAAGCTTTCTTT. The genes are TRBV4-1 and TRBJ1-1, with no clear D. There are 15 residues in the CDR3. Per germline, CDR1 MGHRA and CDR2 YSYEKL. Trimming removed 2 bases at V and 3 bases at J, with 13 bases between.

This chain links TRBV15 with TRBJ1-1; no reliable D call. This CDR3 region has 12 residues. V gave up 0 bases and J gave up 4 bases, with 3 bases separating them. The germline V gene has CDR1 LNHNV and CDR2 YYDKDF (reference sequence). CDR3 bases: TGTGCCACCAGCAGAGATCCCACTGAAGCTTTCTTT. Its protein product is CATSRDPTEAFF.

The chain links TRBV4-2 to TRBJ2-3; D is ambiguous. This CDR3 has 13 amino acids. Germline values: CDR1 LGHNA, CDR2 YNFKEQ. V was cut by 1 base and J by 5 bases, with 7 bases left in between. The chain's CDR3 is CASSQAPQDTQYF. The CDR3, as DNA: TGTGCCAGCAGCCAAGCGCCCCAAGATACGCAGTATTTT.

Remarks on this clone: Other DNA sequences in the same sample also yield this CDR3. V usage is TRBV5-1 and J usage is TRBJ2-6; TRBD1 is a possible D gene (5 bases). This CDR3 spans 15 amino acids. The germline CDR1 and CDR2 sequences are SGHRS and YFSETQ. With 0 bases removed from V and 4 bases from J, the gap between germline ends came to 8 bases. For the CDR3, the DNA is TGCGCCAGCAGCTTGGCTGGGGCAGGGGCCAACGTCCTGACTTTC. Translating gives CASSLAGAGANVLTF.

This clone turned up a few times. CDR3 DNA: TGTGCCAGCAGCTTACGGAAGGGGACTAGCCCCTACGAGCAGTACTTC. Its translation: CASSLRKGTSPYEQYF. This chain links TRBV7-3 with TRBJ2-7; TRBD2 aligns across 9 bases. The J segment lost 2 bases and the V segment lost 2 bases, leaving 7 bases of the junction unmatched. Germline loops: CDR1 SGHTA, CDR2 FQGTGA. This CDR3 comprises 16 residues. The full variable domain, with the rest looked up from reference TRBV7-3 and TRBJ2-7, is GAGVSQTPSNKVTEKGKYVELRCDPISGHTALYWYRQSLGQGPEFLIYFQGTGAADDSGLPNDRFFAVRPEGSVSTLKIQRTERGDSAVYLCASSLRKGTSPYEQYFGPGTRLTVT.

This sequence joins TRBV5-1 and TRBJ2-7; D is possibly TRBD1 or TRBD2 (5 bases each). The germline CDR1 and CDR2 sequences are SGHRS and YFSETQ. The V gene lost 4 bases and the J gene lost 1 base, with 15 bases spanning the gap. The CDR3 runs to 15 residues. The CDR3 DNA reads as TGCGCCAGCAGCCGGGCTAGGGACCCATCCTACGAGCAGTACTTC. This encodes CASSRARDPSYEQYF.

This clone was recorded a few times. The V and J genes are TRBV4-2 and TRBJ2-4; D could derive from TRBD1 or TRBD2 (7 bases each). Germline V CDR1 and CDR2: LGHNA, YNFKEQ. Trimming took off 2 bases at V and 8 bases at J, with 13 bases between the two ends. The length of the CDR3 is 14 residues. The CDR3 sequence: CASSQPGGVDIQYF. The CDR3 DNA sequence: TGTGCCAGCAGCCAACCAGGGGGGGTGGACATTCAGTACTTC.

The gene calls are TRBV29-1 and TRBJ2-1; 10 bases are shared with TRBD2. The CDR3 runs to 15 residues. Germline V gene lookup returns CDR1 SQVTM and CDR2 ANQGSEA. V lost 6 bases, J lost 3 bases, and 8 bases stayed unmatched. CDR3 DNA sequence: TGCAGCGTCGCGGAGCGGGGGGGCATCTACAATGAGCAGTTCTTC. It translates to CSVAERGGIYNEQFF.

The J gene is TRBJ2-5, the V gene TRBV9; D call uncertain. The CDR3 contains 13 residues. Germline V CDR1 and CDR2: SGDLS, YYNGEE. Trimming removed 3 bases at V and 2 bases at J, with 8 bases between. The CDR3 here is CASSAASQETQYF. CDR3 DNA sequence: TGTGCCAGCAGCGCGGCCTCTCAAGAGACCCAGTACTTC.